These T cell receptor beta chains were read from a single sample in a study of shared clonotypes between healthy human individuals. Using immunoSEQ multiplex PCR, the repertoire was profiled, and TCRdb retains in-frame clones only, with some absent. This table has about 2.1 million clones, roughly 95% appearing once. Sequencing was performed on naive CD8+ T cells from PBMCs. The receptors shown here come from a man aged 18 to 30 in good health. Some clones in this sample may be carry-over from other donors' samples. The CDR3 runs from the conserved cysteine through the conserved F or W. D genes are given only for firm matches. A clone size is listed for some rows: how often the clone was seen (once, few, many), or a class if it is expanded.

clone_size,v_call,d_call,j_call,cdr3_nt,cdr3_aa
-,TRBV19,-,TRBJ2-7,TGTGCCAGTAGTATAGATTCGGGCAGGGGCTACGAGCAGTACTTC,CASSIDSGRGYEQYF
-,TRBV4-2,TRBD1,TRBJ2-7,TGTGCCAGCAGCCAAGAGATCCGATACTCCGGGACAGTAATCCTCGGAGCCTACGAGCAGTACTTC,CASSQEIRYSGTVILGAYEQYF
once,TRBV30,TRBD1,TRBJ2-2,TGTGCCTGGAGCTTTATCCCCGGGGACAGGGATACCGGGGAGCTGTTTTTT,CAWSFIPGDRDTGELFF
-,TRBV28,-,TRBJ2-5,TGTGCCAGCAGTTTGTCGGGGGAAGCAGAGACCCAGTACTTC,CASSLSGEAETQYF
-,TRBV11-2,-,TRBJ1-1,TGTGCCAGCAGCTTTAGTGGGCGGCTGAACACTGAAGCTTTCTTT,CASSFSGRLNTEAFF
-,TRBV9,-,TRBJ2-2,TGTGCCAGCAGCTGGAGCAACACCGGGGAGCTGTTTTTT,CASSWSNTGELFF
-,TRBV6-1,-,TRBJ1-1,TGTGCCAGCAGTGACCCGAACACTGAAGCTTTCTTT,CASSDPNTEAFF
-,TRBV7-9,TRBD1,TRBJ1-2,TGTGCCAGCAGCTTATCGGTGGGGGGACAGGCCCCATGGAGCTATGGCTACACCTTC,CASSLSVGGQAPWSYGYTF
-,TRBV7-9,TRBD2,TRBJ2-7,TGTGCCAGCAGCCATGGACTAGCGGCCATTCAAGGGCAGTACTTC,CASSHGLAAIQGQYF
-,TRBV19,-,TRBJ1-1,TGTGCCAGTAGTCCGCCGAGACAGGTCGGGACTGAAGCTTTCTTT,CASSPPRQVGTEAFF
-,TRBV10-2,TRBD1,TRBJ2-5,TGCGCCAGCAGTGAGAGAGACAGGGGCTGGGAGACCCAGTACTTC,CASSERDRGWETQYF
-,TRBV19,TRBD1,TRBJ2-7,TGTGCCAGTCGGTACACAGGGGGCGATTTCTACGAGCAGTACTTC,CASRYTGGDFYEQYF
-,TRBV7-9,-,TRBJ1-2,TGTGCCAGCAGCTTAGCGGGGTTAGAGGGCTACACCTTC,CASSLAGLEGYTF
-,TRBV28,-,TRBJ2-3,TGTGCCAGCAGTTCCCGCGAAAGAGATACGCAGTATTTT,CASSSRERDTQYF
-,TRBV27,TRBD2,TRBJ2-1,TGTGCCAGCAGTCCATTGAGTAGCGGGAGCTCCTACAATGAGCAGTTCTTC,CASSPLSSGSSYNEQFF
-,TRBV7-9,TRBD2,TRBJ2-1,TGTGCCAGCAGTTCACGGACTAGCGGGCAGTACAATGAGCAGTTCTTC,CASSSRTSGQYNEQFF
-,TRBV27,TRBD1,TRBJ1-2,TGTGCCAGCAGACAAGGACAGGGGGTCGGAGGCTACACCTTC,CASRQGQGVGGYTF
once,TRBV28,TRBD2,TRBJ2-1,TGTGCCAGCAGTTCGTGGACTAGCGGGGGGAATGAGCAGTTCTTC,CASSSWTSGGNEQFF
-,TRBV28,TRBD2,TRBJ2-1,TGTGCCAGCTCGGGGGGGAATGAGCAGTTCTTC,CASSGGNEQFF
-,TRBV27,TRBD1,TRBJ1-1,TGTGCCAGCAGGACGATCCCCCGGGACAGCATGAACACTGAAGCTTTCTTT,CASRTIPRDSMNTEAFF
-,TRBV7-2,-,TRBJ2-7,TGTGCCAGCAGCTTAGAAAGGTGGCGGGAAGGCGAGCAGTACTTC,CASSLERWREGEQYF
-,TRBV15,TRBD1,TRBJ2-1,TGTGCCACCAGCAGCCCGGATCCCAGGGACAGGGGGGAATACAATGAGCAGTTCTTC,CATSSPDPRDRGEYNEQFF
-,TRBV7-9,-,TRBJ2-1,TGTGCCAGCAGCGGCGGGACAGTCAATGAGCAGTTCTTC,CASSGGTVNEQFF
-,TRBV15,-,TRBJ1-4,TGTGCCACCAGCCTACGATTTGGGGGGTCAGCAACTAATGAAAAACTGTTTTTT,CATSLRFGGSATNEKLFF
-,TRBV10-3,-,TRBJ1-1,TGTGCCATCAGTGAGTCGGACAGTGAAGCTTTCTTT,CAISESDSEAFF
-,TRBV14,TRBD2,TRBJ2-1,TGTGCCAGCAGCCTATTGACTAGCGGAACTTACAATGAGCAGTTCTTC,CASSLLTSGTYNEQFF
once,TRBV27,TRBD1,TRBJ1-2,TGTGCCAGCAGTCCCGCGGACTCGGGACAGCGAGGGTACTATGGCTACACCTTC,CASSPADSGQRGYYGYTF
-,TRBV7-9,-,TRBJ2-2,TGTGCCAGCAGCAAAGAAAGGGGGGCCACCGGGGAGCTGTTTTTT,CASSKERGATGELFF
-,TRBV28,-,TRBJ2-2,TGTGCCAGCAGCCCCGACAGTCATGCCCCCGGGGAGCTGTTTTTT,CASSPDSHAPGELFF
-,TRBV30,TRBD2,TRBJ2-5,TGTGCCTGGAGTGGGTACCCCCGGACTAGCGGGAGCCAAGAGACCCAGTACTTC,CAWSGYPRTSGSQETQYF
-,TRBV7-2,-,TRBJ1-2,TGTGCCAGCAGCTTTGCAGCGAACTATGGCTACACCTTC,CASSFAANYGYTF
-,TRBV15,-,TRBJ2-5,TGTGCCACCGGGGGCGAGGGCGAAGAGACCCAGTACTTC,CATGGEGEETQYF